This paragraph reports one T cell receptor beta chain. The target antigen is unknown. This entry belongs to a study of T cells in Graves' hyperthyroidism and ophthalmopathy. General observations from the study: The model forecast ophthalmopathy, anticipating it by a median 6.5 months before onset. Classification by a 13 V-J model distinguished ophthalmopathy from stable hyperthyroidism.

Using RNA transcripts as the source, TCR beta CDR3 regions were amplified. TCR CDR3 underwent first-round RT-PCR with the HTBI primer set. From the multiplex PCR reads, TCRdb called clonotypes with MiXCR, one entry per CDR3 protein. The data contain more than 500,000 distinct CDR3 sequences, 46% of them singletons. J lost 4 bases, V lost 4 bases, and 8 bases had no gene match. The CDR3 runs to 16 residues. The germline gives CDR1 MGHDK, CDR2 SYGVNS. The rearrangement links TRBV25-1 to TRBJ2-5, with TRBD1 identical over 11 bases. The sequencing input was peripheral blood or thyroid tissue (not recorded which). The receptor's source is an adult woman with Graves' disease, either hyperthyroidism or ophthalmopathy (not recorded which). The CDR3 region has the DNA TGTGCCAGCAGTGCGCACCCCGGGACAGGGGGAGAGACCCAGTACTTC. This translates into CASSAHPGTGGETQYF.